This T cell receptor beta chain stems from a study of response to subunit inactivated influenza vaccine. Study outcomes and limitations: The authors offered the suggestion that each seasonal influenza vaccination recruits few new T cells.

In its sample, this clonotype was seen a few times. Its antigen is currently unknown. TCRdb reprocessed the RT-PCR reads via MiXCR and lists one record per CDR3 protein. The sample consists of around 150,000 distinct CDR3 sequences, roughly a tenth of them appearing once. V trimming: 3 bases; J trimming: 6 bases; junction bases outside the gene matches: 7. The CDR3 has 16 amino acids. Germline values: CDR1 MDHEN, CDR2 SYDVKM. The specimen was non-naive T cells sorted from PBMCs, collected more than 35 days after vaccination. The chain links TRBV28 to TRBJ2-3; 12 bases align to TRBD2. The receptor's source is a middle-aged man who received an inactivated influenza vaccine. CDR3 nucleotide sequence: TGTGCCAGCAGTTTCTTCGGACTAGCGGGGCCTGATACGCAGTATTTT. Protein product: CASSFFGLAGPDTQYF.